This entry lists 19 T cell receptor beta chains sequenced from one sample in a study of response to subunit inactivated influenza vaccine. TCRdb recomputed calls from the RT-PCR reads with MiXCR, one row per CDR3 protein. The repertoire holds under 200,000 distinct CDR3 sequences, approximately 11% seen once, with 9.5% to 15% in the top ten. The sample here was non-naive T cells sorted from PBMCs, taken roughly 6 weeks after vaccination. These TCRs come from a man in his fifties who received an inactivated influenza vaccine.

There are a few counts of this clonotype. Here the CDR3 DNA reads TGTGCCAGCAGTTTAAAAGGGGGTGCAGGCTATGGCTACACCTTC. Protein sequence: CASSLKGGAGYGYTF. J is TRBJ1-2 and V is TRBV27; tentatively, D is TRBD1 (6 bases). The CDR3 contains 15 residues. Trimming took 2 bases from V and 4 from J, leaving 14 bases between them. From germline, CDR1 is MNHEY and CDR2 SMNVEV (reference sequence).

The V and J genes are TRBV27 and TRBJ2-7; D may be TRBD2 (7 bases). The ends were cut back, 8 bases at V and 6 bases at J, with 23 bases in the middle. This CDR3 comprises 15 residues. Germline loops: CDR1 MNHEY, CDR2 SMNVEV (reference sequence). The CDR3 region is CASQTVLKGGREQYF. In nucleotides, the CDR3 is TGTGCCAGCCAAACAGTACTCAAGGGGGGGCGCGAGCAGTACTTC.

This chain connects TRBV6-2 or TRBV6-3 to TRBJ2-7; TRBD1 aligns across 7 bases. The CDR3 contains 18 residues. Looked up from germline, CDR1 is MNHEY and CDR2 is SVGEGT. The junction had 17 bases not matched to a gene; V was cut back by 6 bases and J by 0 bases. The CDR3 DNA sequence: TGTGCCAGCAGGCATAAGACTCGGACAGGTCTTAGCTCCTACGAGCAGTACTTC. It is translated as CASRHKTRTGLSSYEQYF.

This clonotype was recorded many times. The CDR3 here is CASSQEGGDNEQFF. CDR3 DNA sequence: TGCGCCAGCAGCCAAGAAGGAGGGGACAATGAGCAGTTCTTC. The J gene is TRBJ2-1, the V gene TRBV4-3, with a possible D match to TRBD2 (6 bases). This CDR3 region has 14 residues. V lost 0 bases and J 5 bases, leaving 8 bases between the germline ends. The germline gives CDR1 LGHNA, CDR2 YSLEER.

This clonotype has only a few counts. The chain is built from TRBV19 and TRBJ1-1; 8 bases agree with TRBD1. Trimming cost V 2 bases and J 4 bases; bases outside gene matches: 6. Germline V gene data show CDR1 as LNHDA and CDR2 as SQIVND (reference sequence). The CDR3 is made up of 15 amino acids. CDR3 coding DNA: TGTGCCAGTAGTATACCCGTACAGGGGGTCACTGAAGCTTTCTTT. This encodes CASSIPVQGVTEAFF.

This clonotype was counted a few times. This chain uses TRBV7-9 with TRBJ2-1, with D tentatively TRBD1 (5 bases). V dropped 5 bases and J dropped 6 bases, with 17 bases sitting between them. Per the germline V gene, CDR1 is SEHNR and CDR2 is FQNEAQ (reference sequence). The CDR3 is 15 amino acids. The CDR3 DNA reads TGTGCCAGCAGCCCGAAGATCAGGGTGGGCAATGAGCAGTTCTTC. This sequence encodes CASSPKIRVGNEQFF.

This clonotype was seen repeatedly, ten times or more. The rearrangement links TRBV20-1 to TRBJ2-3, with 8 bases lining up with TRBD2. The CDR3 loop spans 15 amino acids. Trimming at V came to 6 bases and at J to 6 bases, leaving 14 bases not matched to a gene. Germline V gene data show CDR1 as DFQATT and CDR2 as SNEGSKA (reference sequence). The CDR3 DNA reads TGCAGTGCCCGGGGGGGGGATACCCTCCAGGATACGCAGTATTTT. It codes for CSARGGDTLQDTQYF.

The V gene is TRBV20-1, the J gene TRBJ2-3; 7 bases map to TRBD2. Trimming removed 3 bases from V and 3 bases from J; junction bases left unmatched: 9. Germline V gives CDR1 DFQATT, CDR2 SNEGSKA (reference sequence). The CDR3 is made up of 15 amino acids. CDR3 residues: CSASGLAERTDTQYF. In DNA form, the CDR3 reads TGCAGTGCTAGCGGTCTAGCGGAGCGTACAGATACGCAGTATTTT.

This clonotype appeared many times. The CDR3 DNA follows: TGTGCCAGCAGCTCGGGACGGATACTAGCCAAAAACATTCAGTACTTC. This translates into CASSSGRILAKNIQYF. The chain links TRBV5-8 to TRBJ2-4, with D perhaps given as TRBD1 or TRBD2 (5 bases each). Germline assignment: CDR1 SGHTS and CDR2 YDEGEE. The CDR3 spans 16 residues. V was cut by 3 bases and J by 0 bases, with 13 bases left in between. The full variable domain, with the rest looked up from reference TRBV5-8 and TRBJ2-4, is EAGVTQSPTHLIKTRGQQATLRCSPISGHTSVYWYQQALGLGLQFLLWYDEGEERNRGNFPPRFSGRQFPNYSSELNVNALELEDSALYLCASSSGRILAKNIQYFGAGTRLSVL.

This clonotype was picked up a small number of times. The chain joins TRBV5-1 to TRBJ2-5; D possibly uses TRBD1 or TRBD2 (7 bases each). This CDR3 has 14 amino acids. Germline CDR1 is SGHRS and CDR2 is YFSETQ. Trimming cost V 3 bases and J 3 bases, with 12 bases left between them. The CDR3 nucleotides read TGCGCCAGCAGCTGGCGGGGGACAGAAGAGACCCAGTACTTC. Translation: CASSWRGTEETQYF. Full variable domain (rest looked up from reference TRBV5-1 and TRBJ2-5): KAGVTQTPRYLIKTRGQQVTLSCSPISGHRSVSWYQQTPGQGLQFLFEYFSETQRNKGNFPGRFSGRQFSNSRSEMNVSTLELGDSALYLCASSWRGTEETQYFGPGTRLLVL.

This clonotype showed up many times. The chain has TRBV7-2 and TRBJ2-4, with 9 bases identical to TRBD1. The CDR3 extends over 15 amino acids. Germline CDR1 and CDR2: SGHTA and FQGNSA. V trimming: 5 bases; J trimming: 5 bases; junction bases outside the gene matches: 7. The CDR3 coding sequence is TGTGCCAGCAGCGAGAGGAGGACAGGGGAAAACATTCAGTACTTC. It translates to CASSERRTGENIQYF. The whole variable domain, filled in from reference TRBV7-2 and TRBJ2-4, reads GAGVSQSPSNKVTEKGKDVELRCDPISGHTALYWYRQSLGQGLEFLIYFQGNSAPDKSGLPSDRFSAERTGGSVSTLTIQRTQQEDSAVYLCASSERRTGENIQYFGAGTRLSVL.

This clonotype was recorded at least ten times. The chain links TRBV5-1 to TRBJ2-1; D tentatively fits TRBD1 or TRBD2 (5 bases each). Germline lookup yields CDR1 SGHRS and CDR2 YFSETQ. Trimming stripped 3 bases from V and 5 bases from J, with 15 bases between. The CDR3 covers 15 residues. CDR3 residues: CASSSQGMRDNEQFF. CDR3 bases: TGCGCCAGCAGCTCTCAGGGTATGAGGGACAATGAGCAGTTCTTC. Complete variable domain (other parts from reference TRBV5-1 and TRBJ2-1): KAGVTQTPRYLIKTRGQQVTLSCSPISGHRSVSWYQQTPGQGLQFLFEYFSETQRNKGNFPGRFSGRQFSNSRSEMNVSTLELGDSALYLCASSSQGMRDNEQFFGPGTRLTVL.

In its sample, this clonotype was seen a few times. This chain connects TRBV14 to TRBJ2-1; 10 nucleotides agree with TRBD2. The ends lost 5 bases at V and 7 bases at J; junction bases unmatched: 5. This CDR3 is built from 14 residues. CDR1 SGHDN and CDR2 FVKESK come from the germline V gene. CDR3 protein: CASSSGLAENEQFF. The CDR3 DNA is TGTGCCAGCAGCTCCGGACTAGCGGAAAATGAGCAGTTCTTC.

This chain uses TRBV7-2 with TRBJ1-5, with D uncertain. Per germline, CDR1 SGHTA and CDR2 FQGNSA. This CDR3 contains 15 residues. V lost 1 base to trimming and J lost 3 bases, with 10 bases between them. The CDR3 region has the DNA TGTGCCAGCAGCTTAGAGTACAGCTCCAATCAGCCCCAGCATTTT. Translated: CASSLEYSSNQPQHF.

This clonotype was recorded a few times. This rearrangement joins TRBV12-3 or TRBV12-4 to TRBJ2-1; 10 bases match TRBD1. The V segment lost 3 bases and the J segment 5 bases; nucleotides outside the gene matches: 10. The length of the CDR3 is 17 residues. The CDR3 DNA reads TGTGCCAGCAGTTTCGGGGGTTGGGGACAGGGGAACAATGAGCAGTTCTTC. This encodes CASSFGGWGQGNNEQFF.

The chain joins TRBV4-2 to TRBJ2-1; D gene unclear. Germline V CDR1 and CDR2: LGHNA, YNFKEQ. Between the trimmed V and J ends, which lost 0 bases and 8 bases, there was a span of 8 bases. The CDR3 has 13 amino acids. CDR3 region: CASSQDIIDEQFF. For the CDR3, the DNA is TGTGCCAGCAGCCAAGATATTATCGATGAGCAGTTCTTC.

At least ten counts were recorded for this clonotype. V is TRBV12-3 or TRBV12-4 and J is TRBJ1-3; the D gene is possibly TRBD1 (5 bases). The V end lost 6 bases, the J end lost 0 bases, and 12 bases lay between the germline ends. The CDR3 has 15 residues. CDR3 sequence reads: CASSRDSHSGNTIYF. The CDR3, as DNA: TGTGCCAGCAGCCGCGACAGCCACTCTGGAAACACCATATATTTT.

This clonotype appeared a few times. The chain links TRBV6-1 to TRBJ1-5, with a tentative D call TRBD1 (5 bases). The germline V and J ends were trimmed by 5 bases and 2 bases, with 13 bases remaining between them. Germline CDR1 reads MNHNS; CDR2 reads SASEGT. CDR3 length: 15 residues. CDR3 nucleotides: TGTGCCAGCAGTCCTGGGGCCCTGGGCAATCAGCCCCAGCATTTT. Translated, it gives CASSPGALGNQPQHF.

This clonotype was seen a handful of times. CDR3 bases: TGTGCCAGCAGCTTAGGCACGGGTATGCAGTACTTC. Protein product: CASSLGTGMQYF. This chain connects TRBV7-9 to TRBJ2-5; D is ambiguous. Trimming took 1 base from V and 11 from J, leaving 11 bases between them. The CDR3 is 12 amino acids. Germline CDR1 and CDR2: SEHNR and FQNEAQ (reference sequence).